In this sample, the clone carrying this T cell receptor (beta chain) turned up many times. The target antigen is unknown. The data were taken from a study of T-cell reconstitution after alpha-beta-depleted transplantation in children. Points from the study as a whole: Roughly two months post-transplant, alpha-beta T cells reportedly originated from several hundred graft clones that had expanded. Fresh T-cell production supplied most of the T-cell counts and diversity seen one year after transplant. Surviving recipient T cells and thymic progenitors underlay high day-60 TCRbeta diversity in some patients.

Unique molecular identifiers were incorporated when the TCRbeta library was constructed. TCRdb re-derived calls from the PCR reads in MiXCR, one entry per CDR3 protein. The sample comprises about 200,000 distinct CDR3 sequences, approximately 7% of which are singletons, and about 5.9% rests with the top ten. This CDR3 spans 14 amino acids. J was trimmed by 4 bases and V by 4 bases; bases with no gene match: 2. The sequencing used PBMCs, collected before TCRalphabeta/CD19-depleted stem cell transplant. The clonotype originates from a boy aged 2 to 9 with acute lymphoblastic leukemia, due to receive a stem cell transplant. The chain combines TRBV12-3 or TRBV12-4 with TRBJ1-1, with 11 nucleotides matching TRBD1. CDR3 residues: CASSWGQGGTEAFF. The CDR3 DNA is TGTGCCAGCAGTTGGGGACAGGGGGGCACTGAAGCTTTCTTT.